Each of the 20 T cell receptor beta chains below was sequenced from the same sample in a study of spatial heterogeneity in lung cancer (dated by TCRdb to between 2019 and 2020). The time point label, as the study defines it: sample taken at primary tumor resection. TCR sequencing used whole RNA extracted from tumor and nontumor lung tissue, or from cryopreserved PBMC samples, without cell sorting. The library was prepared using 5' RACE. Sequencing used a NextSeq 500. Using fastp trimming at Q25 and MiXCR clonotype assembly, TCRdb reanalyzed the public sequencing data and kept in-frame beta chains. Rows with one shared CDR3 protein collapse into an entry with the most common genes and DNA. This sample lists around 13,000 distinct CDR3 sequences; roughly 15% were detected once. The ten largest make up 37% of the sample. The sample was PBMCs, taken at surgery. Every receptor here comes from a male donor with early-stage non-small cell lung cancer.

This clonotype was counted many times. The rearrangement uses TRBV7-2 and TRBJ2-5, with 11 bases aligning to TRBD1. Germline values: CDR1 SGHTA, CDR2 FQGNSA. The junction had 3 bases not matched to a gene; V was cut back by 1 base and J by 5 bases. The CDR3 covers 15 residues. The CDR3: CASSLVGQGVETQYF. CDR3 sequence (DNA): TGTGCCAGCAGCTTAGTGGGACAGGGGGTTGAGACCCAGTACTTC.

In regard to this clonotype: A much larger clone is a single base away; this may be a read error. The rearrangement uses TRBV6-1 and TRBJ2-7, with D perhaps matching TRBD2 (5 bases). Germline V CDR1 and CDR2: MNHNS, SASEGT. The CDR3 contains 17 residues. Trimming cost V 2 bases and J 3 bases, with 20 bases left between them. The DNA of the CDR3 is TGTGCCAGCAGTGAAAGCAATCAGGAGGACTGGAGCTACGAGCAGTACTTC. Encoded protein: CASSESNQEDWSYEQYF.

The J gene is TRBJ1-5, the V gene TRBV30; D gene uncertain. Germline-derived CDR1 and CDR2 are GTSNPN and SVGIG (reference sequence). The CDR3 has 13 residues. Trimming left V 0 bases short and J 5 bases short, with 8 bases between. The CDR3 region has the DNA TGTGCCTGGAGTGTAGCCAGACATCAGCCCCAGCATTTT. It yields the protein CAWSVARHQPQHF.

This clonotype was counted ten times or more. CDR3: CASSLSQLETQYF. The CDR3 bases are TGTGCCAGCAGCTTATCTCAGTTGGAGACCCAGTACTTC. V usage is TRBV7-8 and J usage is TRBJ2-5; D call uncertain. The germline CDR1 and CDR2 sequences are SGHVS and FQNEAQ. Trimming left V 2 bases short and J 5 bases short, with 9 bases between. This CDR3 contains 13 residues. Looking up the rest from reference TRBV7-8 and TRBJ2-5 gives the full variable domain: GAGVSQSPRYKVAKRGQDVALRCDPISGHVSLFWYQQALGQGPEFLTYFQNEAQLDKSGLPSDRFFAERPEGSVSTLKIQRTQQEDSAVYLCASSLSQLETQYFGPGTRLLVL.

The V and J genes are TRBV6-1 and TRBJ1-3, with D possibly being TRBD1 (5 bases). The CDR3 is made up of 15 amino acids. The germline V gene encodes CDR1 MNHNS and CDR2 SASEGT. V shed 8 bases and J shed 2 bases, with 16 bases lying between them. The CDR3 nucleotides are TGTGCCAGCGGAAAGGAGTCGGGGGCTGGAAACACCATATATTTT. This translates into CASGKESGAGNTIYF.

In this sample, this clonotype turned up many times. This chain links TRBV7-6 with TRBJ1-3; 7 bases align to TRBD1. This CDR3 contains 16 residues. From germline, CDR1 is SGHVS and CDR2 FNYEAQ. Trimming took 0 bases from V and 0 from J; bases not matched to a gene: 2. The CDR3 region has the DNA TGTGCCAGCAGCTTAGCAGGGGGCGACTCTGGAAACACCATATATTTT. The encoded protein is CASSLAGGDSGNTIYF.

This clonotype has only a few counts. The chain combines TRBV5-1 with TRBJ2-6; TRBD1 aligns across 8 bases. The CDR3 totals 21 residues. Germline assignment: CDR1 SGHRS and CDR2 YFSETQ. The V gene end was trimmed by 1 base and the J gene end by 2 bases; junction bases not matched to a gene: 17. The CDR3 sequence: CASSLYSLAWQGAPGANVLTF. In nucleotides, the CDR3 is TGCGCCAGCAGCTTGTATAGCCTAGCATGGCAGGGGGCTCCTGGGGCCAACGTCCTGACTTTC.

This clonotype was seen at least ten times. The gene calls are TRBV12-3 or TRBV12-4 and TRBJ2-1; D could derive from TRBD1 or TRBD2 (5 bases each). The V end lost 6 bases, the J end lost 10 bases, and 10 bases lay between the germline ends. The CDR3 spans 11 residues. Here the CDR3 DNA reads TGTGCCAGCAGCCTGGGGGTGGAGCAGTTCTTC. Its translation: CASSLGVEQFF.

The chain employs TRBV5-1 and TRBJ2-5; D may be TRBD2 (6 bases). V was cut by 1 base and J by 5 bases, with 9 bases left in between. Germline assignment: CDR1 SGHRS and CDR2 YFSETQ. CDR3 length: 13 amino acids. This chain's CDR3 is CASSLPGEETQYF. Here the CDR3 DNA reads TGCGCCAGCAGCTTGCCGGGGGAGGAGACCCAGTACTTC.

This clonotype was recorded a few times. The genes are TRBV12-3 or TRBV12-4 and TRBJ1-2; possible D gene TRBD1, 6 bases. Trimming removed 7 bases at V and 8 bases at J, with 23 bases between. CDR3 length equals 15 residues. The chain's CDR3 is CASTFRDIESIGYTF. Written as DNA, the CDR3 is TGTGCCAGCACCTTTAGGGACATCGAATCTATCGGCTACACCTTC.

This clonotype has more than one count but fewer than ten. The chain employs TRBV9 and TRBJ1-4, with D unresolved. Germline values: CDR1 SGDLS, CDR2 YYNGEE. The CDR3 has 15 residues. The V end was cut by 4 bases, the J end by 4 bases, with 14 bases between. This CDR3 reads CASSPAGSYNEKLFF. CDR3 bases: TGTGCCAGCAGCCCGGCCGGGTCCTATAATGAAAAACTGTTTTTT.

By its share, this clonotype is medium-sized. The chain is built from TRBV28 and TRBJ2-2; 8 bases match TRBD1. J lost 7 bases, V lost 3 bases, and 13 bases had no gene match. The germline CDR1 and CDR2 sequences are MDHEN and SYDVKM. This CDR3 comprises 17 residues. CDR3 sequence: CASSLLTRQGLGGELFF. As DNA, the CDR3 is TGTGCCAGCAGTTTGCTTACCCGACAGGGGCTTGGCGGGGAGCTGTTTTTT.

This CDR3 is CATSDSRGVGYNEQFF. For the CDR3, the DNA is TGTGCCACCAGTGATTCGCGGGGGGTTGGGTACAATGAGCAGTTCTTC. The J gene is TRBJ2-1, the V gene TRBV24-1, with 8 bases that match TRBD2. This CDR3 has 16 residues. Germline CDR1 and CDR2: KGHDR and SFDVKD. V dropped 2 bases and J dropped 4; count of bases not matched to a gene: 6.

This chain connects TRBV7-9 to TRBJ2-1, with D uncertain. This CDR3 region has 15 residues. Germline CDR1 SEHNR, CDR2 FQNEAQ (reference sequence). The V gene lost 1 base and the J gene lost 4 bases, with 11 bases spanning the gap. DNA of the CDR3: TGTGCCAGCAGCTTAGACAACGGTAGATACAATGAGCAGTTCTTC. This encodes CASSLDNGRYNEQFF.

This clonotype was seen a handful of times. The V and J genes are TRBV5-4 and TRBJ1-4, with D uncertain. Trimming stripped 4 bases from V and 5 bases from J, with 15 bases between. Germline V gene lookup returns CDR1 SGHNT and CDR2 YYREEE (reference sequence). The CDR3 has 15 residues. CDR3 in DNA: TGTGCCAGCAGCCCAATCCCGGACGGGAATGAAAAACTGTTTTTT. It codes for CASSPIPDGNEKLFF.

This clonotype was seen repeatedly, ten times or more. This chain links TRBV28 with TRBJ1-1; the D gene is possibly TRBD1 (5 bases). This CDR3 has 14 residues. The germline V gene encodes CDR1 MDHEN and CDR2 SYDVKM. V lost 5 bases and J lost 0, with 10 bases in between. Written as DNA, the CDR3 is TGTGCCAGCAGTCCAGGGACTGTGAACACTGAAGCTTTCTTT. This encodes CASSPGTVNTEAFF.

The chain recombines TRBV11-1 with TRBJ2-3; the D is unclear. Germline values: CDR1 SGHAT, CDR2 FQDESV (reference sequence). The CDR3 sequence is 15 residues long. V was pared by 4 bases and J by 0 bases, with 11 bases between. The CDR3 region is CASSYIGSSTDTQYF. DNA for the CDR3: TGTGCCAGCAGCTACATCGGGTCTAGCACAGATACGCAGTATTTT.

This clonotype was observed a handful of times. The genes are TRBV6-2 or TRBV6-3 and TRBJ2-2, with unresolved D. Germline CDR1 MNHEY, CDR2 SVGEGT. The CDR3 is 11 residues long. The V gene lost 5 bases and the J gene lost 7 bases, with 5 bases spanning the gap. The CDR3 nucleotides are TGTGCCAGCAGTCCAAGCGGGGAGCTGTTTTTT. Its translation is CASSPSGELFF.

This clonotype has ten or more counts. The CDR3 sequence: CSAPGPLSNQPQHF. The CDR3 DNA sequence: TGCAGTGCCCCCGGACCCTTGAGCAATCAGCCCCAGCATTTT. The rearrangement uses TRBV20-1 and TRBJ1-5; no clear D gene. Germline V CDR1 and CDR2: DFQATT, SNEGSKA (reference sequence). The V gene lost 6 bases and the J gene lost 1 base, with 13 bases spanning the gap. The CDR3 has 14 amino acids.

The rearrangement links TRBV20-1 to TRBJ2-2; D is possibly TRBD1 (6 bases). Germline V gives CDR1 DFQATT, CDR2 SNEGSKA (reference sequence). This CDR3 region has 13 residues. Trimming took 4 bases from V and 2 from J, leaving 8 bases between them. For the CDR3, the DNA is TGCAGTGCTACGGACAGCAACACCGGGGAGCTGTTTTTT. Protein: CSATDSNTGELFF.